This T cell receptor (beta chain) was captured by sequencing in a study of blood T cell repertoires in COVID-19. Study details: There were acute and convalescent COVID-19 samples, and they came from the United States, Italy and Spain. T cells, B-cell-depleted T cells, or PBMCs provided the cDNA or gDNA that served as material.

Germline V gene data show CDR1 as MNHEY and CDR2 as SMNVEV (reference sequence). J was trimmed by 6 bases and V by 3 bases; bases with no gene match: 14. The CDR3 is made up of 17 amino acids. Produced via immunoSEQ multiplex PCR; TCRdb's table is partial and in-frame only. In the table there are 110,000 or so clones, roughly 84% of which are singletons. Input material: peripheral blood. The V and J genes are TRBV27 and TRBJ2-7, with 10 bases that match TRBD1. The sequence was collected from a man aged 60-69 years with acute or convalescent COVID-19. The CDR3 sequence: CASSLSPSGTGDSEQYF. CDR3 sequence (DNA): TGTGCCAGCAGTTTGTCTCCCTCCGGGACAGGGGATAGCGAGCAGTACTTC.